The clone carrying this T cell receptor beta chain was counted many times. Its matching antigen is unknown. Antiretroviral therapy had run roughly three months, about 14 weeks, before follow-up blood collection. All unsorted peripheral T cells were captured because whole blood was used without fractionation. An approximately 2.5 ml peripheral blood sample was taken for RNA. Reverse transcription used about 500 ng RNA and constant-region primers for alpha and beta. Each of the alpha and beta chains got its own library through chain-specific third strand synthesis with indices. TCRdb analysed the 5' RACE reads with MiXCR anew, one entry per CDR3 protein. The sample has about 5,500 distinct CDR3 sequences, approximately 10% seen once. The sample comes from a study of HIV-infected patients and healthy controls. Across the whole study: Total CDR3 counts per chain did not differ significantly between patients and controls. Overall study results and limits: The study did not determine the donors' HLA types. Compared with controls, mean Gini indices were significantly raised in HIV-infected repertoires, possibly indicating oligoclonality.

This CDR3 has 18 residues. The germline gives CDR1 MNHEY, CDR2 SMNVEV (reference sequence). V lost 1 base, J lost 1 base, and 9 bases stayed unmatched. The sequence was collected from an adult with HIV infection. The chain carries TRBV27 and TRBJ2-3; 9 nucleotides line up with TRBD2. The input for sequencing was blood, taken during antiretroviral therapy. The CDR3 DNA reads TGTGCCAGCAGTTTATGGAGGGGCGGGGGGGCCGGCACAGATACGCAGTATTTT. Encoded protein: CASSLWRGGGAGTDTQYF.